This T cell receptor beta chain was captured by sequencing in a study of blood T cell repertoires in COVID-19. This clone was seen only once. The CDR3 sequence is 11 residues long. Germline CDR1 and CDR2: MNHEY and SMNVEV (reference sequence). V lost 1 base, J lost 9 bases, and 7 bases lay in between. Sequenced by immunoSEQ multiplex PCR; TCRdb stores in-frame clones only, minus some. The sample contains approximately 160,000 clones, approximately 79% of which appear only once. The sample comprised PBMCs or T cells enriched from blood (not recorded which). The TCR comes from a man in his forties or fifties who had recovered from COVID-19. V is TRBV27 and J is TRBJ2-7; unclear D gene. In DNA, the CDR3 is TGTGCCAGCAGTTTATGGGCAGTGCAGTACTTC. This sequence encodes CASSLWAVQYF.